These 5 T cell receptor beta chains were sequenced from one sample in a study of T cells after yellow fever vaccination. MiXCR, run by TCRdb on the 5' RACE reads, gives a single entry per CDR3 protein. The sample contains 25,000 to 35,000 distinct CDR3 sequences, 6.3% of which appear only once. The specimen comprised PBMCs, either bulk or a sorted T-cell subset (CD4+, CD8+, memory, or dextramer-sorted; not recorded which), sampled on the day of the yellow fever booster vaccination. The receptor set was obtained from a man in his thirties or forties who received the YFV17D yellow fever vaccine.

Only one count was recorded for this clonotype. The junction does not match germline at one end; this may be a read error. V is TRBV27 and J is TRBJ2-1; 14 positions match TRBD2. This CDR3 contains 15 residues. CDR1 and CDR2 (germline): MNHEY, SMNVEV (reference sequence). DNA of the CDR3: TGTGCCAGAAGTTTTGGGACTAGCGGGAGTAATGAGCAGTTCTTC. This translates into CARSFGTSGSNEQFF.

This clonotype was seen repeatedly, ten times or more. The genes are TRBV7-8 and TRBJ2-5; 7 bases line up with TRBD1. V gave up 2 bases and J gave up 3 bases; unmatched junction bases: 3. CDR3 length: 14 residues. Germline CDR1 is SGHVS and CDR2 is FQNEAQ. CDR3: CASSLWGTEETQYF. The CDR3 bases are TGTGCCAGCAGCTTATGGGGGACAGAAGAGACCCAGTACTTC.

The V gene is TRBV10-2, the J gene TRBJ2-7, with a tentative D call TRBD2 (5 bases). The CDR3 has 15 residues. Trimming removed 4 bases at V and 5 bases at J, with 18 bases between. Germline assignment: CDR1 WSHSY and CDR2 SAAADI. The CDR3 reads CASSGSVASPNEQYF. For the CDR3, the DNA is TGCGCCAGCAGTGGTTCGGTAGCGTCTCCTAACGAGCAGTACTTC.

V and J are TRBV29-1 and TRBJ1-3; D uncertain. Germline CDR1 SQVTM, CDR2 ANQGSEA. Trimming removed 3 bases from V and 1 base from J, with 4 bases in between. This CDR3 comprises 12 residues. The CDR3 sequence: CSVDESGNTIYF. The CDR3 DNA reads TGCAGCGTTGATGAGTCTGGAAACACCATATATTTT.

Many counts were recorded for this clonotype. The rearrangement joins TRBV7-3 to TRBJ2-1, with 7 bases aligning to TRBD2. Germline-derived CDR1 and CDR2 are SGHTA and FQGTGA. The CDR3 sequence is 13 residues long. V shed 5 bases and J 9 bases; nucleotides not matched to a gene: 7. CDR3 bases: TGTGCCAGCAGCCAGCGGGATGGCGGTGAGCAGTTCTTC. It is translated as CASSQRDGGEQFF.